This T cell receptor beta chain is drawn from a study of Ad26.COV2.S vaccination and SARS-CoV-2 variants. Generated by immunoSEQ multiplex PCR, the TCRdb table keeps only in-frame clones and is missing some. The profile shows 450,000 to 550,000 clones, roughly 87% of them singletons. The CDR3 is 17 amino acids. Unmatched junction bases numbered 9, after V lost 4 bases and J lost 1 base. The germline V gene encodes CDR1 SEHNR and CDR2 FQNEAQ (reference sequence). This clone was counted a single time. As to treatment: roughly 20 received Ad26.COV2.S at low or high dose, single or two shots; about 5 received placebo; per-sample allocation not given. Samples were taken on day 63 after the first vaccine or placebo injection.

This clonotype was sampled from a person between 18 and 59 years old who received the Ad26.COV2.S COVID-19 vaccine or a placebo. V usage is TRBV7-9 and J usage is TRBJ1-3, with 8 positions matching TRBD1. Sequencing was performed on peripheral blood, taken in a trial of Ad26.COV2.S vaccine versus placebo. CDR3 amino acids: CASSSRQGRDSGNTIYF. CDR3 bases: TGTGCCAGCAGCTCAAGACAGGGGCGCGATTCTGGAAACACCATATATTTT.